Only a few counts were recorded for the clone carrying this T cell receptor (beta chain). The antigen is unknown. The entry originates in a study of early T cells in non-severe SARS-CoV-2 infection. As for the study in general: Unsorted whole blood bulk RNA was sequenced, with unpaired chains.

This CDR3 spans 14 amino acids. CDR1 is SGHVS and CDR2 is FNYEAQ in the germline V gene. Deletions cut 7 bases from V and 5 bases from J, with 17 bases between. The library protocol tagged individual cDNA molecules with unique molecular identifiers. TCRdb reanalysed the 5' RACE reads using MiXCR and keeps one entry per CDR3 protein. The top ten hold 4.5% to 7% of the sample, which has tens of thousands of distinct CDR3 sequences, more than 12% seen once. Study-wide results and caveats: Private and CD4 specificities were missed by VDJdb matching, which favored anti-spike CD8 responses.

The chain has TRBV7-6 and TRBJ2-5, with a possible D match to TRBD1 (5 bases). This clonotype originated in an adult who was a healthcare worker with PCR-confirmed SARS-CoV-2 infection or an uninfected control (not recorded which). Sequenced input: whole blood. CDR3 coding DNA: TGTGCCAGCACAGGGCAGGGAATTGGGGAGACCCAGTACTTC. Residues: CASTGQGIGETQYF.